What follows are 21 T cell receptor beta chains derived from one specimen sequenced in a study of blood T cell repertoires in COVID-19. This table comes from immunoSEQ multiplex PCR, and its TCRdb copy is limited to in-frame clones, with some not included. Among around 240,000 clones listed, more than 75% were seen once. The sequencing input was peripheral blood. Receptor source: a man aged 40-55 years with acute or convalescent COVID-19.

The rearrangement uses TRBV27 and TRBJ2-1, with D possibly matching TRBD1 (5 bases). V was shortened by 4 bases and J by 7 bases, with 23 bases between the two germline ends. The CDR3 loop spans 17 amino acids. Germline V CDR1 and CDR2: MNHEY, SMNVEV (reference sequence). The CDR3 is CASSSGSRLTSVNEQFF. The CDR3, as DNA: TGTGCCAGCAGTTCAGGGTCCCGGCTTACTTCAGTGAATGAGCAGTTCTTC.

The V gene is TRBV2, the J gene TRBJ2-7; 7 nucleotides line up with TRBD1. Looked up from germline, CDR1 is SNHLY and CDR2 is FYNNEI. J gave up 0 bases and V 4 bases, and 9 bases lay outside the gene matches. The CDR3 extends over 16 amino acids. The CDR3 loop reads CASSVDRAGSSYEQYF. The CDR3 coding sequence is TGTGCCAGCAGTGTCGACAGGGCCGGAAGCTCCTACGAGCAGTACTTC. The full variable domain, its missing parts supplied by reference TRBV2 and TRBJ2-7, is EPEVTQTPSHQVTQMGQEVILRCVPISNHLYFYWYRQILGQKVEFLVSFYNNEISEKSEIFDDQFSVERPDGSNFTLKIRSTKLEDSAMYFCASSVDRAGSSYEQYFGPGTRLTVT.

The chain links TRBV18 to TRBJ1-6; TRBD1 might be the D (5 bases). V lost 3 bases and J lost 9, with 21 bases in between. CDR3 length equals 17 residues. Germline-derived CDR1 and CDR2 are KGHSH and LQKENI. The CDR3 sequence: CASSPPGTLVSGSPLHF. CDR3 nucleotide sequence: TGTGCCAGCTCACCTCCGGGGACTCTGGTGAGCGGTTCACCCCTCCACTTT. The entire variable domain, with the rest obtained from reference TRBV18 and TRBJ1-6, is as follows: NAGVMQNPRHLVRRRGQEARLRCSPMKGHSHVYWYRQLPEEGLKFMVYLQKENIIDESGMPKERFSAEFPKEGPSILRIQQVVRGDSAAYFCASSPPGTLVSGSPLHFGNGTRLTVT.

This clone was counted between two and nine times. The rearrangement uses TRBV29-1 and TRBJ1-2; the D is unclear. The V end was cut by 3 bases, the J end by 1 base, with 12 bases between. Per the germline V gene, CDR1 is SQVTM and CDR2 is ANQGSEA. CDR3 length equals 14 residues. The CDR3 sequence is CSVDGSNSNYGYTF. CDR3 nucleotide sequence: TGCAGCGTTGATGGGTCGAACAGTAACTATGGCTACACCTTC.

The J gene is TRBJ1-1, the V gene TRBV5-1; D ambiguous. V was trimmed by 2 bases and J by 0 bases, leaving 8 bases between them. CDR3 length: 14 residues. CDR1 is SGHRS, CDR2 YFSETQ, per germline. CDR3 region: CASSLSLLNTEAFF. CDR3 bases: TGCGCCAGCAGCTTAAGCTTGCTGAACACTGAAGCTTTCTTT.

The chain uses TRBV9 and TRBJ2-1, with D perhaps matching TRBD1 (5 bases). Germline assignment: CDR1 SGDLS and CDR2 YYNGEE. The CDR3 length is 14 residues. V was trimmed by 3 bases and J by 7 bases, leaving 14 bases between them. CDR3 amino acids: CASSEFDSWNEQFF. CDR3 DNA sequence: TGTGCCAGCAGCGAATTCGACAGCTGGAATGAGCAGTTCTTC.

The chain carries TRBV19 and TRBJ1-1; TRBD1 matches at 9 bases. Germline loops: CDR1 LNHDA, CDR2 SQIVND (reference sequence). V lost 6 bases and J lost 3; bases outside the gene matches: 14. This CDR3 spans 17 amino acids. CDR3 in amino acids: CASSSPGTGNVYTEAFF. The CDR3 DNA follows: TGTGCCAGTAGCTCGCCCGGGACAGGGAACGTATACACTGAAGCTTTCTTT.

This clone was seen only a few times. V gene TRBV6-2 or TRBV6-3 combines with J gene TRBJ2-2, with 7 bases fitting TRBD1. CDR1 MNHEY and CDR2 SVGEGT come from the germline V gene. V trimming: 6 bases; J trimming: 6 bases; junction bases outside the gene matches: 4. CDR3 length: 13 residues. The CDR3 reads CASSRTGPGELFF. The DNA for the CDR3 is TGTGCCAGCAGCAGGACAGGTCCCGGGGAGCTGTTTTTT.

The CDR3 DNA is TGTGCCAGCAGCCAAGTTTTCAGGGGCCAAGGCAAAAACATTCAGTACTTC. Residues: CASSQVFRGQGKNIQYF. This rearrangement joins TRBV4-2 to TRBJ2-4, with D maybe TRBD1 (6 bases). The CDR3 has 17 amino acids. The germline V and J ends were trimmed by 1 base and 3 bases, with 16 bases remaining between them. CDR1 LGHNA and CDR2 YNFKEQ come from the germline V gene.

The chain is built from TRBV18 and TRBJ2-7; no definite D call. V lost 4 bases and J 3 bases, leaving 10 bases between the germline ends. This CDR3 contains 13 residues. Germline V gene lookup returns CDR1 KGHSH and CDR2 LQKENI. As DNA, the CDR3 is TGTGCCAGCTCACAATCATTAGACTACGAGCAGTACTTC. Translated: CASSQSLDYEQYF.

This chain joins TRBV5-1 and TRBJ1-4, with no clear D. The length of the CDR3 is 15 residues. The V end lost 3 bases, the J end lost 0 bases, and 9 bases lay between the germline ends. Germline V lookup: CDR1 SGHRS, CDR2 YFSETQ. CDR3 in DNA: TGCGCCAGCAGCTCCCAGACATCAACTAATGAAAAACTGTTTTTT. Protein: CASSSQTSTNEKLFF.

This CDR3 is CAWSDQTGSPLHF. For the CDR3, the DNA is TGTGCCTGGAGTGACCAGACAGGGTCACCCCTCCACTTT. The chain has TRBV30 and TRBJ1-6, with 7 bases aligning to TRBD1. The CDR3 is made up of 13 amino acids. Germline assignment: CDR1 GTSNPN and CDR2 SVGIG (reference sequence). V was pared by 1 base and J by 10 bases, with 4 bases of the junction left unmatched.

This rearrangement joins TRBV10-2 to TRBJ1-4, with D possibly TRBD1 on 5 matching bases. This CDR3 has 16 amino acids. Trimming took 6 bases from V and 4 from J, leaving 18 bases between them. CDR1 and CDR2 (germline): WSHSY, SAAADI. Written as DNA, the CDR3 is TGCGCCAGCAGGGCGGACATTACGGATGGTAATGAAAAACTGTTTTTT. This sequence encodes CASRADITDGNEKLFF.

V usage is TRBV11-2 and J usage is TRBJ2-5; D not resolved. Germline CDR1 is SGHAT and CDR2 is FQNNGV. This CDR3 spans 14 amino acids. V was shortened by 1 base and J by 1 base, with 7 bases between the two germline ends. The CDR3 DNA is TGTGCCAGCAGCTTAGGCGGATCCCAAGAGACCCAGTACTTC. This sequence encodes CASSLGGSQETQYF.

This clone was counted only a few times. This chain uses TRBV7-3 with TRBJ2-1; the match to TRBD2 covers 7 bases. Germline V gene sequence: CDR1 SGHTA, CDR2 FQGTGA. The CDR3 is 16 residues long. V was pared by 5 bases and J by 2 bases, with 9 bases of the junction left unmatched. DNA for the CDR3: TGTGCCAGCAGCGCCAACCATGGGGGGGCCTACAATGAGCAGTTCTTC. As protein: CASSANHGGAYNEQFF.

This clone was counted a few times. V gene TRBV13 combines with J gene TRBJ1-1; TRBD1 matches at 7 bases. This CDR3 comprises 14 residues. The germline V gene has CDR1 PRHDT and CDR2 FYEKMQ (reference sequence). V shed 5 bases, J shed 6 bases, and the junction held 9 bases outside the gene matches. The CDR3 DNA reads TGTGCCAGCAGCCTACGACAGGGTAGGGCTGAAGCTTTCTTT. Translation: CASSLRQGRAEAFF.

The chain carries TRBV5-1 and TRBJ2-1; 11 bases fit TRBD1. V lost 4 bases, J lost 8 bases, and 5 bases stayed unmatched. The CDR3 loop spans 14 amino acids. CDR1 and CDR2 (germline): SGHRS, YFSETQ. The CDR3 DNA reads TGCGCCAGCAGCCAGGACAGGGGGCACCATGAGCAGTTCTTC. Translated: CASSQDRGHHEQFF.

Here the CDR3 reads CASSERGGQTDTQYF. In DNA, the CDR3 is TGTGCCAGCAGTGAGCGGGGGGGCCAGACAGATACGCAGTATTTT. The chain combines TRBV13 with TRBJ2-3; 10 bases are shared with TRBD2. Germline assignment: CDR1 PRHDT and CDR2 FYEKMQ (reference sequence). V lost 6 bases to trimming and J lost 3 bases; unmatched junction nucleotides: 6. CDR3 size: 15 residues.

The genes are TRBV15 and TRBJ1-2; possibly TRBD1 for D (5 bases). V lost 0 bases, J lost 3 bases, and 8 bases lay in between. Per the germline V gene, CDR1 is LNHNV and CDR2 is YYDKDF (reference sequence). The CDR3 spans 14 residues. The CDR3 bases are TGTGCCACCAGCAGAGACCGACAGTACTATGGCTACACCTTC. This codes for CATSRDRQYYGYTF.

This chain uses TRBV19 with TRBJ1-1, with D possibly TRBD1 on 5 matching bases. V gave up 9 bases and J gave up 1 base, with 21 bases separating them. CDR1 and CDR2 (germline): LNHDA, SQIVND (reference sequence). The CDR3 loop spans 16 amino acids. In DNA form, the CDR3 reads TGTGCCAGCTCAAAGCCAGGGCGCGCAGGGAACACTGAAGCTTTCTTT. It encodes CASSKPGRAGNTEAFF.

The chain combines TRBV2 with TRBJ2-5; 10 bases map to TRBD2. The V segment lost 4 bases and the J segment 1 base; nucleotides outside the gene matches: 6. Germline CDR1 reads SNHLY; CDR2 reads FYNNEI. CDR3 length: 16 residues. CDR3 bases: TGTGCCAGCAGTGCCGCTAGCGGGGGCCCCCAAGAGACCCAGTACTTC. Translating it yields CASSAASGGPQETQYF.